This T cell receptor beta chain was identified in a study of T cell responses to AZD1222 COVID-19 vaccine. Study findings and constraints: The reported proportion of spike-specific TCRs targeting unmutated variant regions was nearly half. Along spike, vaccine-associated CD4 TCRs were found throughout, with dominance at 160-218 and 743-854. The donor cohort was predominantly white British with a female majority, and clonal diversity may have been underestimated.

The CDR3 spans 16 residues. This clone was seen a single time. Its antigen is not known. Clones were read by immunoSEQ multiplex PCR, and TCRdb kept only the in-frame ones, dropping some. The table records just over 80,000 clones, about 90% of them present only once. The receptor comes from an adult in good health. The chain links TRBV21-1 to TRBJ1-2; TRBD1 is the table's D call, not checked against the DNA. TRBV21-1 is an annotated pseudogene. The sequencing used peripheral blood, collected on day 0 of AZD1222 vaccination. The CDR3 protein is CASSKGRGQGAHGYTF. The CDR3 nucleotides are TGTGCCAGCAGCAAAGGCCGGGGACAGGGGGCCCATGGCTACACCTTC.